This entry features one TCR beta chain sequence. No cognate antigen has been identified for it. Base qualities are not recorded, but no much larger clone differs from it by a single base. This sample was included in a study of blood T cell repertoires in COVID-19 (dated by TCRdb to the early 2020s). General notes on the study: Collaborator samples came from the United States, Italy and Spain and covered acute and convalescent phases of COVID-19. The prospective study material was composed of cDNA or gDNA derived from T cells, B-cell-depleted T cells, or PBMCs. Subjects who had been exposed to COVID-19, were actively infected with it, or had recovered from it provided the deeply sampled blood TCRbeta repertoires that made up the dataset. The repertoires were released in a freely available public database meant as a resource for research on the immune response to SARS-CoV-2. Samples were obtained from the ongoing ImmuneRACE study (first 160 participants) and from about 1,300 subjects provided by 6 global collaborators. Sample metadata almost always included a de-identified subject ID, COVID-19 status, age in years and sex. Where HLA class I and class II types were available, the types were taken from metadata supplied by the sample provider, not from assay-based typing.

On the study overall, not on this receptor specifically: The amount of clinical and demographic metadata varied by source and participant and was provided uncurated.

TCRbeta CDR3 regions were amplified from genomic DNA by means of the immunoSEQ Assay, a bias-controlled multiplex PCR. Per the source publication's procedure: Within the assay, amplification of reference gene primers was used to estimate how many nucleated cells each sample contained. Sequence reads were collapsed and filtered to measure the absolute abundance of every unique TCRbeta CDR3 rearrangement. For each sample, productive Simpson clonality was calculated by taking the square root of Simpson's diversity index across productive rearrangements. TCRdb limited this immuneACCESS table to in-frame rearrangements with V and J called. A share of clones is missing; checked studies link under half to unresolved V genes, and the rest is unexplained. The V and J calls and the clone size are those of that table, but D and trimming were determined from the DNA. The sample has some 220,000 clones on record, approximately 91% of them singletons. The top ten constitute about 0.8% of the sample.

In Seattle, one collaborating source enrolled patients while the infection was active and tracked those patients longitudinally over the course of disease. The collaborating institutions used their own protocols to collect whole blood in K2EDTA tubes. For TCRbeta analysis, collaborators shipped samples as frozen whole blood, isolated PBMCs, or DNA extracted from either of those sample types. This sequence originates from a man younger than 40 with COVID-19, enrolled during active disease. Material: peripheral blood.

The nucleotide sequence reads as follows: TGTGCCAGCAGCATACAGGGGACCGAGACCCAGTACTTC. Translated, it reads CASSIQGTETQYF. The rearranged chain carries TRBV3-1 (or the pseudogene TRBV3-2) and TRBJ2-5, with 7 bases in between that match TRBD1. Looking up the germline V gene (reference sequence) yields CDR1 LGHDT and CDR2 YNNKEL. The CDR3 numbers 13 residues from cysteine through phenylalanine. The CDR3 DNA has 39 bases and is translated from base 1. Germline trimming amounts to 5 bases on V and 5 bases on J, with 5 as the count of junction bases outside the gene matches.